This passage covers 25 T cell receptor beta chains from one sample sequenced in a study of control samples from healthy donors and cancer patients. Profiling relied on immunoSEQ multiplex PCR, and the TCRdb table lists in-frame clones only, not all of them. The sample holds tens of thousands of clones, roughly 89% seen once. Sequenced input: PBMCs. Receptor source: a man aged 60-69 years with colorectal cancer.

The chain links TRBV2 to TRBJ2-6, with D perhaps TRBD2 (5 bases). Trimming left V 7 bases short and J 2 bases short, with 12 bases between. The CDR3 has 15 amino acids. Germline CDR1 reads SNHLY; CDR2 reads FYNNEI. CDR3 region: CASTALVAGANVLTF. The DNA for the CDR3 is TGTGCCAGCACCGCACTAGTTGCTGGGGCCAACGTCCTGACTTTC.

The rearrangement uses TRBV28 and TRBJ1-5; D is perhaps TRBD1 (5 bases). CDR3 length equals 15 residues. Germline-derived CDR1 and CDR2 are MDHEN and SYDVKM. V was clipped by 5 bases and J by 3 bases, with 14 bases between them. The CDR3 DNA sequence: TGTGCCAGCAGTACCGCCGGGACCCCCAATCAGCCCCAGCATTTT. This sequence encodes CASSTAGTPNQPQHF.

V gene TRBV12-1 combines with J gene TRBJ1-5. TRBV12-1 is designated a pseudogene. This CDR3 comprises 12 residues. CDR3 DNA: TGTGCCAGCAGTGCGGGGATCCAGCCCCAGCATTTT. It specifies CASSAGIQPQHF.

The chain has TRBV7-9 and TRBJ1-4, with TRBD1 identical over 9 bases. The CDR3 loop spans 15 amino acids. CDR1 is SEHNR, CDR2 FQNEAQ, per germline (reference sequence). The junction had 5 bases not matched to a gene; V was cut back by 6 bases and J by 3 bases. The CDR3 region is CASRDRGRPNEKLFF. The CDR3 DNA follows: TGTGCCAGCAGGGACAGGGGACGCCCTAATGAAAAACTGTTTTTT.

V and J are TRBV7-2 and TRBJ2-1, with D perhaps assigned TRBD1 or TRBD2 (5 bases each). V shed 3 bases and J shed 1 base, with 13 bases lying between them. Germline loops: CDR1 SGHTA, CDR2 FQGNSA. The length of the CDR3 is 16 residues. CDR3 sequence reads: CASSFKLGGSYNEQFF. Here the CDR3 DNA reads TGTGCCAGCAGCTTTAAACTTGGGGGATCCTACAATGAGCAGTTCTTC.

The chain employs TRBV12-3 or TRBV12-4 and TRBJ2-1; 7 bases are a match to TRBD1. V shed 5 bases and J 12 bases; nucleotides not matched to a gene: 7. The CDR3 consists of 12 residues. The DNA for the CDR3 is TGTGCCAGCAGTGACCAGCCAGGGGGGCAGTTCTTC. This gives the protein CASSDQPGGQFF.

This clone was recorded only once. CDR3 nucleotides: TGTGCCAGCTCACCACCGGGCGGGGAGGTACAAGAGACCCAGTACTTC. The encoded protein is CASSPPGGEVQETQYF. This chain connects TRBV18 to TRBJ2-5, with TRBD2 as a possible D gene (6 bases). CDR1 and CDR2 from the germline V gene are KGHSH and LQKENI. The CDR3 is 16 amino acids. Trimming cost V 0 bases and J 2 bases, with 13 bases left between them.

V gene TRBV30 combines with J gene TRBJ1-6; D not certain. Looked up from germline, CDR1 is GTSNPN and CDR2 is SVGIG (reference sequence). Trimming took off 3 bases at V and 9 bases at J, with 15 bases between the two ends. The CDR3 has 14 amino acids. CDR3 DNA: TGTGCCTGGAGCGCTACATGGGGAGGTTCACCCCTCCACTTT. This translates into CAWSATWGGSPLHF.

V usage is TRBV2 and J usage is TRBJ1-2; D is undetermined. The germline gives CDR1 SNHLY, CDR2 FYNNEI. The CDR3 is 13 amino acids. Trimming left V 4 bases short and J 2 bases short, with 8 bases between. The CDR3 protein is CASSVGWNYGYTF. CDR3 bases: TGTGCCAGCAGTGTGGGGTGGAACTATGGCTACACCTTC.

This clone was recorded only once. V and J are TRBV11-2 and TRBJ1-6; 9 bases agree with TRBD1. Trimming cost V 5 bases and J 6 bases; bases outside gene matches: 8. CDR1 is SGHAT and CDR2 is FQNNGV in the germline V gene. The CDR3 sequence is 16 residues long. The CDR3 reads CASSTHRGQGNSPLHF. The CDR3 DNA follows: TGTGCCAGCAGCACCCACAGGGGACAGGGTAATTCACCCCTCCACTTT.

The chain is built from TRBV19 and TRBJ1-5; no definite D call. The CDR3 runs to 12 residues. In germline, CDR1 is LNHDA, CDR2 SQIVND (reference sequence). V shed 0 bases and J shed 7 bases, with 4 bases lying between them. CDR3 sequence: CASSIERQPQHF. The CDR3, as DNA: TGTGCCAGTAGTATAGAGAGGCAGCCCCAGCATTTT.

This sequence joins TRBV15 and TRBJ2-3, with TRBD2 matching over 15 bases. Trimming took 3 bases from V and 2 from J; bases not matched to a gene: 9. This CDR3 has 19 amino acids. Germline assignment: CDR1 LNHNV and CDR2 YYDKDF (reference sequence). CDR3 sequence: CATSSSGTSGGSFTDTQYF. The CDR3 bases are TGTGCCACCAGCAGCTCCGGGACTAGCGGGGGGTCGTTCACAGATACGCAGTATTTT.

The V call is TRBV9, the J call TRBJ2-7; D is perhaps TRBD1 (5 bases). The CDR3 extends over 14 amino acids. V gave up 4 bases and J gave up 1 base, with 12 bases separating them. The germline V gene has CDR1 SGDLS and CDR2 YYNGEE. The CDR3 sequence is CASSPRVGSYEQYF. The CDR3 nucleotides are TGTGCCAGCAGCCCCAGGGTAGGATCCTACGAGCAGTACTTC.

The chain uses TRBV4-1 and TRBJ2-2, with TRBD1 matching over 9 bases. The CDR3 length is 15 residues. Germline loops: CDR1 MGHRA, CDR2 YSYEKL. Trimming took 4 bases from V and 7 from J; bases not matched to a gene: 7. CDR3 loop: CASSLRQGGDGELFF. The CDR3 DNA reads TGCGCCAGCAGCCTAAGACAGGGGGGAGACGGGGAGCTGTTTTTT.

This rearrangement joins TRBV24-1 to TRBJ2-3, with 9 positions matching TRBD1. With 2 bases clipped from V and 1 base from J, the junction kept 3 bases outside the gene matches. Germline V lookup: CDR1 KGHDR, CDR2 SFDVKD. The CDR3 is made up of 16 amino acids. The CDR3 loop reads CATSDSWTGGTDTQYF. The CDR3 DNA reads as TGTGCCACCAGTGATTCCTGGACAGGGGGCACAGATACGCAGTATTTT.

This chain links TRBV2 with TRBJ2-7; 7 bases match TRBD1. The V segment lost 5 bases and the J segment 2 bases; nucleotides outside the gene matches: 6. Germline loops: CDR1 SNHLY, CDR2 FYNNEI. The CDR3 runs to 14 residues. The CDR3 sequence: CASSRQGRAYEQYF. CDR3 coding DNA: TGTGCCAGCAGTCGACAGGGTAGGGCCTACGAGCAGTACTTC.

This chain links TRBV2 with TRBJ2-7; 7 bases align to TRBD2. The CDR3 has 15 residues. The V segment lost 4 bases and the J segment 0 bases; nucleotides outside the gene matches: 6. The germline CDR1 and CDR2 sequences are SNHLY and FYNNEI. The CDR3 DNA follows: TGTGCCAGCAGTGGCCTAGCGGTTAGCTCCTACGAGCAGTACTTC. Its translation: CASSGLAVSSYEQYF.

This clone was counted once. This chain joins TRBV27 and TRBJ1-1; no reliable D call. Trimming removed 1 base at V and 11 bases at J, with 14 bases between. Germline V gene lookup returns CDR1 MNHEY and CDR2 SMNVEV (reference sequence). This CDR3 comprises 13 residues. The DNA of the CDR3 is TGTGCCAGCAGTTTATATAACGGGGTCATGGCTTTCTTT. Its protein product is CASSLYNGVMAFF.

The rearrangement links TRBV27 to TRBJ2-1; 15 bases are shared with TRBD2. The junction had 7 bases not matched to a gene; V was cut back by 5 bases and J by 8 bases. CDR3 length equals 16 residues. Germline CDR1 and CDR2: MNHEY and SMNVEV (reference sequence). The CDR3 is CASSVTGLAGGYEQFF. The CDR3 nucleotides read TGTGCCAGCAGTGTAACGGGACTAGCGGGAGGCTATGAGCAGTTCTTC.

The chain links TRBV5-1 to TRBJ2-5; perhaps TRBD2 as D (7 bases). The CDR3 is 15 residues long. Germline V gene lookup returns CDR1 SGHRS and CDR2 YFSETQ. Trimming took 3 bases from V and 3 from J, leaving 15 bases between them. This CDR3 reads CASSSGTGREETQYF. The CDR3 bases are TGCGCCAGCAGCTCCGGAACAGGGAGGGAAGAGACCCAGTACTTC. Variable domain in full (rest from reference TRBV5-1 and TRBJ2-5): KAGVTQTPRYLIKTRGQQVTLSCSPISGHRSVSWYQQTPGQGLQFLFEYFSETQRNKGNFPGRFSGRQFSNSRSEMNVSTLELGDSALYLCASSSGTGREETQYFGPGTRLLVL.

This clone has only one observation. The chain joins TRBV11-3 to TRBJ2-7; D may be TRBD1 (6 bases). This CDR3 is built from 12 residues. Trimming pared 5 bases from V and 6 bases from J, leaving 11 bases between. Germline lookup yields CDR1 SGHNT and CDR2 YENEEA. CDR3 coding DNA: TGTGCCAGCAGCGGCAGGGGCGGCGAGCAGTACTTC. Its protein is CASSGRGGEQYF.

This clone is a singleton in its sample. CDR3 coding DNA: TGCGCCAGCAGCTTGCGGGACAGGGGGGAGGGGGAGCAGTACTTC. As protein: CASSLRDRGEGEQYF. This chain uses TRBV5-1 with TRBJ2-7; 11 nucleotides line up with TRBD1. J gave up 7 bases and V 1 base, and 7 bases lay outside the gene matches. The V gene's germline CDR1 is SGHRS and CDR2 YFSETQ. This CDR3 is built from 15 residues.

CDR3 residues: CASSPLGGAGYGYTF. For the CDR3, the DNA is TGTGCCAGCAGCCCTCTGGGGGGGGCGGGCTATGGCTACACCTTC. The rearrangement links TRBV9 to TRBJ1-2; D may be TRBD1 (6 bases). V was shortened by 4 bases and J by 4 bases, with 17 bases between the two germline ends. CDR1 and CDR2 from the germline V gene are SGDLS and YYNGEE. CDR3 length equals 15 residues.

The rearrangement joins TRBV2 to TRBJ1-5, with 7 nucleotides matching TRBD1. CDR3 length: 14 amino acids. CDR1 is SNHLY, CDR2 FYNNEI, per germline. V was clipped by 6 bases and J by 3 bases; unmatched bases: 5. CDR3 nucleotides: TGTGCCAGCAGCCAAACAGGGGTCAATCAGCCCCAGCATTTT. This sequence encodes CASSQTGVNQPQHF.

The CDR3 protein is CASSIGAGGPNEQFF. The CDR3 DNA sequence: TGTGCCAGTAGTATTGGAGCGGGGGGGCCGAATGAGCAGTTCTTC. The genes are TRBV19 and TRBJ2-1, with TRBD2 matching 10 bases. V lost 3 bases and J lost 7; bases outside the gene matches: 6. Germline CDR1 LNHDA, CDR2 SQIVND (reference sequence). The CDR3 spans 15 residues.